This T cell receptor beta chain was sequenced in a study of T cells in localized non-small cell lung cancer. Findings and limits, study-wide: In the blood, greater T cell density corresponded to longer overall survival. Heterogeneity stays possible, as sequencing covered only one tumor region. Highest T cell clonality was seen in uninvolved adjacent lung, surpassing that measured in tumor. A median of around 60 of the top 100 tumor clones appeared in adjacent lung, which was paired and uninvolved.

On this clone itself: Its antigen is unidentified.

The germline gives CDR1 SGHVS, CDR2 FNYEAQ. V shed 5 bases and J shed 0 bases, with 13 bases lying between them. This CDR3 region has 16 residues. TCRdb keeps only in-frame clones here, not all; method: immunoSEQ multiplex PCR. The repertoire holds about 30,000 clones, with approximately 90% as singletons. This chain joins TRBV7-6 and TRBJ1-4; tentative D call: TRBD1 (6 bases). The clonotype originates from a female donor of 60 years or more with stage III squamous cell lung carcinoma. This specimen was peripheral blood, taken before any cancer treatment. The CDR3: CASSPRGSATNEKLFF. The CDR3, as DNA: TGTGCCAGCAGCCCCAGGGGCTCTGCAACTAATGAAAAACTGTTTTTT.